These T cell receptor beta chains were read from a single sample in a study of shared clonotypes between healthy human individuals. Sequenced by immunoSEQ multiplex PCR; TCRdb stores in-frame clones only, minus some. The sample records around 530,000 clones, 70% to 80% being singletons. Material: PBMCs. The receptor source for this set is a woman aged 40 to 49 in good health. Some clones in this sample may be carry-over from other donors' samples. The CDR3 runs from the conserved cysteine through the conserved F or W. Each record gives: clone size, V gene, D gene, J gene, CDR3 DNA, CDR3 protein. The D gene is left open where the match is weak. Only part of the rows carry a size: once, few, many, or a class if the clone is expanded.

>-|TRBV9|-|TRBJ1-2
TGTGCCAGCAGCCCCCCCGGCCGGGGGGCAGAAGGCTACACCTTC
CASSPPGRGAEGYTF
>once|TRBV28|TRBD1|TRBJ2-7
TGTGCCAGCAGTTGGGGGACAGGGGGGTACGAGCAGTACTTC
CASSWGTGGYEQYF
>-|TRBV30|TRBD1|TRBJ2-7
TGTGCCTGGAGTGTGACGGGGACAGGGGTCCACGAGCAGTACTTC
CAWSVTGTGVHEQYF
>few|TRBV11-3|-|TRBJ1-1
TGTGCCAGCAGCTCAAGCAGGGCTACGAACACTGAAGCTTTCTTT
CASSSSRATNTEAFF
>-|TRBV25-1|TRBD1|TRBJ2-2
TGTGCCAGCAGTCCAACGACAGGGGCGGGCGGGGAGCTGTTTTTT
CASSPTTGAGGELFF
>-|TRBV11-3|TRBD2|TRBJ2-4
TGTGCCAGCAGCTTAGATCGGGTCGGGAGGACCGACTTC
CASSLDRVGRTDF
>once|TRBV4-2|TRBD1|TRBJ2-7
TGTGCCAGCAGCCCCGGGACAGGGGCAAGCTACGAGCAGTACTTC
CASSPGTGASYEQYF
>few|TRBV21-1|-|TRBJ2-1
TGTGCCAGCAATGAGGGACTTTTCCCCCCAGGGGAGCAGTTCTTC
CASNEGLFPPGEQFF
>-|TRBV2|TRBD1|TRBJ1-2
TGTGCCAGCAGTCCCACAGGGGGAGGGTATGGCTACACCTTC
CASSPTGGGYGYTF
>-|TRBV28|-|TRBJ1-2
TGTGCCAGCAGTTTGGGGCCAGGTTTAGGCTACACCTTC
CASSLGPGLGYTF
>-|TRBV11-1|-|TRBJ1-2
TGTGCCAGCAGCTTCACCCAGGGAGCATATGGCTACACCTTC
CASSFTQGAYGYTF
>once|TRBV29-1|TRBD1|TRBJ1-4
TGCGGCGTTAACACAGGGGGCAGAGGAGAAAAACTGTTTTTT
CGVNTGGRGEKLFF
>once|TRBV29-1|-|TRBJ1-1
TGCAGCGTTGAACGTCGGCAGGGAGGCACTGAAGCTTTCTTT
CSVERRQGGTEAFF
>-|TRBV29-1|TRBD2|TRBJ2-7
TGCAGCGTCCTTCTAGCGGGAGGAACCTACGAGCAGTACTTC
CSVLLAGGTYEQYF
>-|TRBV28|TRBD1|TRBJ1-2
TGTGCCAGCAGGTGGACAGGGGATTCGGGTAACTATGGCTACACCTTC
CASRWTGDSGNYGYTF
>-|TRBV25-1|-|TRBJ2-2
TGTGCCAGCAGGGGGGGAGGCGCCACCGGGGAGCTGTTTTTT
CASRGGGATGELFF
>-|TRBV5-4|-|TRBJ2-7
TGTGCCAGCAGCGCAGCGGGCCTCGCCTACGAGCAGTACTTC
CASSAAGLAYEQYF
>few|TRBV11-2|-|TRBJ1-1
TGTGCCAGCAGCTCGACAGTACGGGACACTGAAGCTTTCTTT
CASSSTVRDTEAFF
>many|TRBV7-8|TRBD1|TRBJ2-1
TGTGCCAGCAGCCCGGACAGGGTTTCCCACTATAATGAGCAGTTCTTC
CASSPDRVSHYNEQFF
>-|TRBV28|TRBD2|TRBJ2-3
TGTGCCAGCAGTTTGGCAGGTAGCGGGAGCACAGATACGCAGTATTTT
CASSLAGSGSTDTQYF
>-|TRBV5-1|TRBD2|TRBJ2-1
TGCGCCAGCAGCGCATTGCTAGCGGGAGGATCCTACAATGAGCAGTTCTTC
CASSALLAGGSYNEQFF
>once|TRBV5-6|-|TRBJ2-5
TGTGCCAGCAGCTTGAGGGTCCAAGAGACCCAGTACTTC
CASSLRVQETQYF
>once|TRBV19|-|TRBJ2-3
TGTGCCAGTACCGACAGAACCGATACGCAGTATTTT
CASTDRTDTQYF
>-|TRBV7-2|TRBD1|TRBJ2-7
TGTGCCAGCAGCCCGACAGGGGGCCGAACCTACGAGCAGTACTTC
CASSPTGGRTYEQYF
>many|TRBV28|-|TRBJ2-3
TGTGCCAGCAGAGGGGTGGGGGATACGCAGTATTTT
CASRGVGDTQYF
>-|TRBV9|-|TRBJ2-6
TGTGCCAGCAGCCCACGGGGAAGTGGGGCCAACGTCCTGACTTTC
CASSPRGSGANVLTF
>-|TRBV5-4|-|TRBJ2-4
TGTGCCAGCAGCTTGGGTCCCCTTAAAGCAGCCATAGGGAACATTCAGTACTTC
CASSLGPLKAAIGNIQYF
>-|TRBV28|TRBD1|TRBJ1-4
TGTGCCAGCAGCCCGGGGGGGCCTCAGGGGGTTAATGAAAAACTGTTTTTT
CASSPGGPQGVNEKLFF
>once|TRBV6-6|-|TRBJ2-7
TGTGCCAGCAGTTCAAGGGACACCACAACGCTCTACGAGCAGTACTTC
CASSSRDTTTLYEQYF